What follows describes a single TCR beta chain. What it binds is unknown. The data are from a study of Graves' ophthalmopathy and Graves' hyperthyroidism. Study observations and caveats: Distinction of ophthalmopathy from stable hyperthyroidism by a 13-signature model reached 85% to 90% sensitivity and 75% to 84% specificity. It was with roughly 71% sensitivity and roughly 75% specificity that the model predicted ophthalmopathy progression. Also, most clonotypes expanded in the thyroid above 0.001 frequency appeared in blood.

Clinicians made diagnoses from clinical symptoms, serum thyroxine, TRAb, thyroid ultrasound and orbital computed tomography. Beta-chain TCR CDR3 regions were amplified from RNA transcripts. A first-round RT-PCR used HTBI primers, followed by a second-round multiplex PCR. MiXCR, applied by TCRdb to the multiplex PCR reads, yields one record per CDR3 protein. This table holds about 700,000 distinct CDR3 sequences, roughly 40% found once. The sequenced sample was peripheral blood. The sequence came from an adult man with Graves' ophthalmopathy.

The CDR3 reads CASTETGTGELFF. CDR3 in DNA: TGTGCCAGTACCGAAACAGGGACCGGGGAGCTGTTTTTT. The chain carries TRBV19 and TRBJ2-2; D might be TRBD1 (6 bases). The V gene lost 7 bases and the J gene lost 5 bases, with 11 bases spanning the gap. The CDR3 contains 13 residues. Germline V gene lookup returns CDR1 LNHDA and CDR2 SQIVND (reference sequence).